The rows below give T cell receptor beta chains drawn from one sample of a study of T cell responses to AZD1222 COVID-19 vaccine. Repertoires were generated with immunoSEQ multiplex PCR, while TCRdb's copy carries only in-frame clones and drops some. The sample consists of under 200,000 clones, just over 90% of them appearing once. The sequencing here drew on peripheral blood, taken 28 days after the second dose of the MenACWY control vaccine. The origin of the receptors is an adult who received the MenACWY meningococcal vaccine as a control. Both conserved end residues are part of each CDR3. A D gene is named only where the DNA matches it firmly. Some rows mark clone size as missing; the rest say once, few, many or name a class of expanded clone.

TRBJ2-5	14	-	-	TRBV19	TGTGCCAGTAGTATGGTTCGAGGGAAAGAGACCCAGTACTTC	CASSMVRGKETQYF
TRBJ2-7	15	-	-	TRBV11-1	TGTGCCAGCAGCTTATCTAACTTGAGGAGCTACGAGCAGTACTTC	CASSLSNLRSYEQYF
TRBJ2-7	13	TRBD1	-	TRBV28	TGTGCCAGCAGTCCAGGGGGCTTGGACGAGCAGTACTTC	CASSPGGLDEQYF
TRBJ1-2	12	-	once	TRBV5-1	TGCGCCAGCAGCTTAACAACCCGGGGCTACACCTTC	CASSLTTRGYTF
TRBJ1-5	11	-	once	TRBV2	TGTGCCAGCAACGGGGGGGGCCCCCAGCATTTT	CASNGGGPQHF
TRBJ2-2	13	-	-	TRBV28	TGTGCCAGCAACACCCAGGGATTCGGGGAGCTGTTTTTT	CASNTQGFGELFF
TRBJ2-3	13	TRBD2	-	TRBV28	TGTGCCAGCAGCCAGACTAGCGGGAGCTCGCAGTATTTT	CASSQTSGSSQYF
TRBJ2-1	14	TRBD2	-	TRBV24-1	TGTGCCACCAGTGGGCTAGCGGGACCCAATGAGCAGTTCTTC	CATSGLAGPNEQFF
TRBJ2-5	16	-	-	TRBV5-5	TGTGCCAGCACCCAGAGGGGTATGGTTGGGCAAGAGACCCAGTACTTC	CASTQRGMVGQETQYF
TRBJ1-1	13	-	-	TRBV19	TGTGCCAGTAGATACAGGGCTAACACTGAAGCTTTCTTT	CASRYRANTEAFF
TRBJ2-3	17	-	-	TRBV9	TGTGCCAGCAGCGTAGGGGATAGCGGAACTAGCACAGATACGCAGTATTTT	CASSVGDSGTSTDTQYF
TRBJ1-1	13	-	-	TRBV6-5	TGTGCCAGCAGGGACACTTTGAACACTGAAGCTTTCTTT	CASRDTLNTEAFF
TRBJ1-6	16	-	-	TRBV9	TGTGCCAGCAGCGTAGGGGGACTGGGGGGCAATTCACCCCTCCACTTT	CASSVGGLGGNSPLHF
TRBJ2-1	15	TRBD1	-	TRBV10-2	TGCGCCAGCAGAGAGGGACAGAGTGTCGGCAATGAGCAGTTCTTC	CASREGQSVGNEQFF
TRBJ2-7	14	-	-	TRBV5-1	TGCGCCAGCAGCTCTGACGGGGCCGGCTACGAGCAGTACTTC	CASSSDGAGYEQYF
TRBJ1-1	15	TRBD1	-	TRBV11-3	TGTGCCAGCAGCTTAGGTGCAGGGGGGCCGGTTGAAGCTTTCTTT	CASSLGAGGPVEAFF
TRBJ1-6	15	-	-	TRBV5-1	TGCGCCAGCAGTAGGGAGGGTACGGGCAATTCACCCCTCCACTTT	CASSREGTGNSPLHF
TRBJ1-2	13	-	-	TRBV27	TGTGCCAGCAGTGGGACAACTACTATAGGCTACACCTTC	CASSGTTTIGYTF
TRBJ1-1	15	-	-	TRBV7-8	TGTGCCAGCAGCTTAGTTCAGGGTACAAACACTGAAGCTTTCTTT	CASSLVQGTNTEAFF
TRBJ2-7	14	TRBD2	-	TRBV10-2	TGCGCCAGCAGTGAGGGACTAGCGGGAGGGCCCCCGTACTTC	CASSEGLAGGPPYF
TRBJ2-3	11	-	-	TRBV7-9	TGTGCCACCGGAGGCCCAGATACGCAGTATTTT	CATGGPDTQYF
TRBJ1-6	14	-	-	TRBV4-2	TGTGCCAGCAGCCAGACAGACTATAATTCACCCCTCCACTTT	CASSQTDYNSPLHF
TRBJ2-6	18	-	-	TRBV7-2	TGTGCCAGCAGCTCCAACCGGGCCGTCTACTCTGGGGCCAACGTCCTGACTTTC	CASSSNRAVYSGANVLTF
TRBJ1-5	13	-	-	TRBV5-1	TGCGCCAGCAGCTTGGCCCCCGGGCACCCCCAGCATTTT	CASSLAPGHPQHF
TRBJ2-3	13	-	-	TRBV29-1	TGCAGCGCCGCGTGGGGGGCAACAGATACGCAGTATTTT	CSAAWGATDTQYF
TRBJ2-7	12	-	-	TRBV6-5	TGTGCCAGCAGTTACGGAACCTACGAGCAGTACTTC	CASSYGTYEQYF
TRBJ2-7	14	-	-	TRBV19	TGTGCCAGTAGTCGACAGACGAGCTCCTACGAGCAGTACTTC	CASSRQTSSYEQYF
TRBJ1-5	15	-	-	TRBV19	TGTGCCAGTAGCAGAAGGTCGGGCGACAATCAGCCCCAGCATTTT	CASSRRSGDNQPQHF
TRBJ2-3	15	TRBD2	once	TRBV6-5	TGTGCCAGCATTTACTTCAGCGGGATCACAGATACGCAGTATTTT	CASIYFSGITDTQYF
TRBJ1-2	13	-	once	TRBV6-1	TGTGCCAGCAGTGAAGTGCAGAGACCTGGCTACACCTTC	CASSEVQRPGYTF
TRBJ2-3	13	-	-	TRBV27	TGTGCCAGCAGTTTATTTGGCACAGATACGCAGTATTTT	CASSLFGTDTQYF
TRBJ1-4	14	-	-	TRBV18	TGTGCCAGCTCACCTTCCCGGGGGAATGAAAAACTGTTTTTT	CASSPSRGNEKLFF
TRBJ1-2	16	TRBD1	-	TRBV28	TGTGCCAGCAGTTTGGTGGACAGGGGGCTACCGGGAGGCTACACCTTC	CASSLVDRGLPGGYTF
TRBJ2-2	13	TRBD1	-	TRBV19	TGTGCCTCTTGGGGGGACAGGGCCGGGGAGCTGTTTTTT	CASWGDRAGELFF
TRBJ2-7	13	-	-	TRBV19	TGTGCCAGTAGCTCCCCTTCGGGATACGAGCAGTACTTC	CASSSPSGYEQYF
TRBJ2-7	15	-	-	TRBV29-1	TGCAGCGTTTCCCCGCCCCCAGGGGACGGCTACGAGCAGTACTTC	CSVSPPPGDGYEQYF
TRBJ1-2	14	-	once	TRBV5-1	TGCGCCAGCAGCTTGGTGCCGGCGAGCTATGGCTACACCTTC	CASSLVPASYGYTF
TRBJ1-1	11	-	-	TRBV28	TGTGCCCTAAGGCGGGGAACTGAAGCTTTCTTT	CALRRGTEAFF
TRBJ1-6	14	-	once	TRBV27	TGTGCCAGCAGTCACCCGGCCATAAATTCACCCCTCCACTTT	CASSHPAINSPLHF
TRBJ2-5	13	-	-	TRBV11-2	TGTGCCAGCAGTAGGGGCTTTCAAGAGACCCAGTACTTC	CASSRGFQETQYF
TRBJ2-1	17	-	once	TRBV7-2	TGTGCCAGCAGCTGGCGAGGAACGGGGAGAGGGGGCAATGAGCAGTTCTTC	CASSWRGTGRGGNEQFF
TRBJ1-1	15	-	-	TRBV4-3	TGCGCCAGCAGCCTATCCCAGGGAGGAGACACTGAAGCTTTCTTT	CASSLSQGGDTEAFF
TRBJ2-5	15	-	-	TRBV3-1/TRBV3-2	TGTGCCAGCAGCCCCGATCCGGGGTGGGGCGAGACCCAGTACTTC	CASSPDPGWGETQYF
TRBJ1-5	13	-	-	TRBV19	TGTGCCAGTAGTGAGGAGATCGAGGGGCCCCAGCATTTT	CASSEEIEGPQHF
TRBJ2-2	14	-	-	TRBV12-5	TGTGCTAGCGGCCCCGGGACACCCACCGGGGAGCTGTTTTTT	CASGPGTPTGELFF
TRBJ2-4	17	-	-	TRBV23-1	TGCGCCAGCAGTCCAAAGCCCGGGGGCCTTGCCAAAAACATTCAGTACTTC	CASSPKPGGLAKNIQYF
TRBJ1-1	15	-	-	TRBV5-1	TGCGCCAGCAGCCAAATGACCCACTCCGCCACGGAAGCTTTCTTT	CASSQMTHSATEAFF
TRBJ2-7	16	TRBD2	-	TRBV11-3	TGTGCCAGCAGTCAAGCCGGGACTAGCCTCACCTACGAGCAGTACTTC	CASSQAGTSLTYEQYF
TRBJ1-6	13	-	-	TRBV12-3/TRBV12-4	TGTGCCAGCAGTCGCTCGGGCAATTCACCCCTCCACTTT	CASSRSGNSPLHF
TRBJ1-1	15	-	-	TRBV19	TGTGCCACATCCCGTGCTTTCGGGGTGGCCACTGAAGCTTTCTTT	CATSRAFGVATEAFF
TRBJ2-5	11	-	-	TRBV11-2	TGTGCCAGCAGCTTAAGAGAGACCCAGTACTTC	CASSLRETQYF
TRBJ2-1	13	-	-	TRBV7-2	TGTGCCAGCAGCTACCTGGCGGTTAATGAGCAGTTCTTC	CASSYLAVNEQFF
TRBJ1-4	14	-	-	TRBV5-1	TGCGCCAGCACCCTGGATTCAACTAATGAAAAACTGTTTTTT	CASTLDSTNEKLFF
TRBJ1-2	14	TRBD1	once	TRBV4-3	TGCGCCAGCAGCCCTGACAGGGGAATGTATGGCTACACCTTC	CASSPDRGMYGYTF